This is a list of T cell receptor beta chains from one sample in a study of OX40 agonist ivuxolimab in advanced cancers. TCRdb's table, derived via immunoSEQ multiplex PCR, lists solely in-frame clones and lacks some. The sample has around 68,000 clones; more than 80% are singletons. Source: CD4+ or CD8+ T cells sorted from blood, taken in a trial of the OX40 agonist ivuxolimab. The receptors were sampled from an adult with an advanced solid tumor such as melanoma, head and neck, liver or kidney cancer. Each CDR3 is given with its conserved first and last residue. D genes are given only for firm matches. Rows give clone size only sometimes, using once, few, many, or a class for an expanded clone.

DNA: TGTGCCACCTCAGGGGCGAACACTGAAGCTTTCTTT; CDR3: CATSGANTEAFF; length: 12; J: TRBJ1-1; V: TRBV2; D: -; size: -
DNA: TGTGCCACAGCACAGGGACTAGCGGGAGGATACAATGAGCAGTTCTTC; CDR3: CATAQGLAGGYNEQFF; length: 16; J: TRBJ2-1; V: TRBV19; D: TRBD2; size: -
DNA: TGTGCCAGCAGCTTGGGAGGGAAGGACTATGGCTACACCTTC; CDR3: CASSLGGKDYGYTF; length: 14; J: TRBJ1-2; V: TRBV5-5; D: -; size: -
DNA: TGTGCCAGCTCACCAAGTCAGGGATGGGACAATGAGCAGTTCTTC; CDR3: CASSPSQGWDNEQFF; length: 15; J: TRBJ2-1; V: TRBV18; D: -; size: -
DNA: TGTGCCACCAGTGGCCAGGGGGCAGGGAACGAGCAGTACTTC; CDR3: CATSGQGAGNEQYF; length: 14; J: TRBJ2-7; V: TRBV10-3; D: TRBD1; size: -
DNA: TGCGCCAGCAGCTTGGGACGGACTAGCGTCAATGAGCAGTTCTTC; CDR3: CASSLGRTSVNEQFF; length: 15; J: TRBJ2-1; V: TRBV5-1; D: TRBD2; size: -
DNA: TGTGCCAGCAGCTTGTCTAGCGGTATGGGAGAGACCCAGTACTTC; CDR3: CASSLSSGMGETQYF; length: 15; J: TRBJ2-5; V: TRBV11-2; D: TRBD2; size: -
DNA: TGTGCCAGCAGTGAAAGATTAGTGGCAGGCTTAATTCAAGGGAACGCTGAAGCTTTCTTT; CDR3: CASSERLVAGLIQGNAEAFF; length: 20; J: TRBJ1-1; V: TRBV6-1; D: -; size: -
DNA: TGTGCCAGCAGCCCTTATTTTCCTAGCGGGAGGGGTTACGAGCAGTACTTC; CDR3: CASSPYFPSGRGYEQYF; length: 17; J: TRBJ2-7; V: TRBV27; D: TRBD2; size: -
DNA: TGTGCCAGCAGCCCTGGACAGGGGGGGACCCAGTACTTC; CDR3: CASSPGQGGTQYF; length: 13; J: TRBJ2-5; V: TRBV11-2; D: TRBD1; size: -
DNA: TGTGCCTGGAGTCTGACAGGCGGTCAGCCCCAGCATTTT; CDR3: CAWSLTGGQPQHF; length: 13; J: TRBJ1-5; V: TRBV30; D: -; size: -
DNA: TGTGCCAGCAGCACGATCCGAAATTCACCCCTCCACTTT; CDR3: CASSTIRNSPLHF; length: 13; J: TRBJ1-6; V: TRBV7-2; D: -; size: -
DNA: TGTGCCACCAGCGCTCACGCCCCCCAGTCGGACACTGAAGCTTTCTTT; CDR3: CATSAHAPQSDTEAFF; length: 16; J: TRBJ1-1; V: TRBV15; D: -; size: -
DNA: TGTGCCAGTAGTATGTGGGAGGCGTCCTCCTACAATGAGCAGTTCTTC; CDR3: CASSMWEASSYNEQFF; length: 16; J: TRBJ2-1; V: TRBV19; D: -; size: -
DNA: TGTGCCAGCAGCCCATATAGGACAGGGAACACCGGGGAGCTGTTTTTT; CDR3: CASSPYRTGNTGELFF; length: 16; J: TRBJ2-2; V: TRBV7-9; D: TRBD1; size: -
DNA: TGTGCCAGCAGTCCCAATACAGGAGTAGCTTTCTTT; CDR3: CASSPNTGVAFF; length: 12; J: TRBJ1-1; V: TRBV11-2; D: -; size: -
DNA: TGTGCCAGCAGCATCCAAACAGGGGATACGCAGTATTTT; CDR3: CASSIQTGDTQYF; length: 13; J: TRBJ2-3; V: TRBV11-3; D: -; size: -
DNA: TGCGCCAGCAGCGGTCGACAGGGGGGGAACACTGAAGCTTTCTTT; CDR3: CASSGRQGGNTEAFF; length: 15; J: TRBJ1-1; V: TRBV5-1; D: TRBD1; size: -
DNA: TGTGCCAGCAGCTTTAGCGGGACAAGTACAGATACGCAGTATTTT; CDR3: CASSFSGTSTDTQYF; length: 15; J: TRBJ2-3; V: TRBV5-6; D: TRBD2; size: -
DNA: TGCGCCAGCAGCGATATTCGACAGGGGCGGGGAAACACCATATATTTT; CDR3: CASSDIRQGRGNTIYF; length: 16; J: TRBJ1-3; V: TRBV5-1; D: TRBD1; size: -
DNA: TGTGCCAGCGGCGAAGTCACAGATACGCAGTATTTT; CDR3: CASGEVTDTQYF; length: 12; J: TRBJ2-3; V: TRBV19; D: -; size: -
DNA: TGTGCCAGCGCACTAGCGGGAGGACCAGATACGCAGTATTTT; CDR3: CASALAGGPDTQYF; length: 14; J: TRBJ2-3; V: TRBV6-1; D: TRBD2; size: -
DNA: TGTGCCAGCTCCCCAAACAGGGGCGATTTCACTGAAGCTTTCTTT; CDR3: CASSPNRGDFTEAFF; length: 15; J: TRBJ1-1; V: TRBV18; D: TRBD1; size: -
DNA: TGTGCCAGCAGCTTAGAAGGGCCCAATGAGCAGTTCTTC; CDR3: CASSLEGPNEQFF; length: 13; J: TRBJ2-1; V: TRBV7-3; D: -; size: -
DNA: TGTGCCAGCAGCTTACCCAAAAACATTCAGTACTTC; CDR3: CASSLPKNIQYF; length: 12; J: TRBJ2-4; V: TRBV11-3; D: -; size: -
DNA: TGTGCCAGCAGTTACTCTCTAGCGGAGCAGTATTTT; CDR3: CASSYSLAEQYF; length: 12; J: TRBJ2-3; V: TRBV6-6; D: TRBD2; size: -
DNA: TGTGCCAGCAGCCGTCAGTATGTGGAGACCCAGTACTTC; CDR3: CASSRQYVETQYF; length: 13; J: TRBJ2-5; V: TRBV14; D: -; size: -
DNA: TGTGCCAGCAATCAACCTTCTAGCGAGGGGGATGAGCAGTTCTTC; CDR3: CASNQPSSEGDEQFF; length: 15; J: TRBJ2-1; V: TRBV21-1; D: -; size: -
DNA: TGTGCCAGCAGCCAAGATATCCAAGAGACCCAGTACTTC; CDR3: CASSQDIQETQYF; length: 13; J: TRBJ2-5; V: TRBV14; D: -; size: -
DNA: -; CDR3: CASSNFGRGTSGHLLYEQFF; length: 20; J: TRBJ2-1; V: TRBV21-1; D: -; size: -
DNA: TGTGCCAGCAGTTCTGGGACAGGAAGATCCTACGAGCAGTACTTC; CDR3: CASSSGTGRSYEQYF; length: 15; J: TRBJ2-7; V: TRBV28; D: TRBD1; size: once
DNA: TGTGCCATCAGCAGACTAGGGACCGACACAGATACGCAGTATTTT; CDR3: CAISRLGTDTDTQYF; length: 15; J: TRBJ2-3; V: TRBV10-3; D: -; size: -
DNA: TGTGCCTGGAATAGCGCTCGGACTAGCGCCCATTCCAAGCAGTACTTC; CDR3: CAWNSARTSAHSKQYF; length: 16; J: TRBJ2-7; V: TRBV30; D: TRBD2; size: -
DNA: TGTGCCAGCAGCTACGGGACTCCCCCGAATGAGCAGTTCTTC; CDR3: CASSYGTPPNEQFF; length: 14; J: TRBJ2-1; V: TRBV7-3; D: -; size: -
DNA: TGTGCCAGCAGCTTGCCGGAAGCCCCCTATTACAATGAGCAGTTCTTC; CDR3: CASSLPEAPYYNEQFF; length: 16; J: TRBJ2-1; V: TRBV5-6; D: -; size: -
DNA: TGTGCCAGCAGACTAGACAGCTCCTACGAGCAGTACTTC; CDR3: CASRLDSSYEQYF; length: 13; J: TRBJ2-7; V: TRBV6-5; D: -; size: -
DNA: TGTGCCAGCAGTTTTTACTCGGGACAGGGAACTGGAGCTTTCTTT; CDR3: CASSFYSGQGTGAFF; length: 15; J: TRBJ1-1; V: TRBV28; D: TRBD1; size: few
DNA: TGTGCCAGCAGTGTTCAGGGCGCGAACACTGAAGCTTTCTTT; CDR3: CASSVQGANTEAFF; length: 14; J: TRBJ1-1; V: TRBV2; D: -; size: -
DNA: TGTGCCAGCAGTTACACTGCGGGGGAGACCCAGTACTTC; CDR3: CASSYTAGETQYF; length: 13; J: TRBJ2-5; V: TRBV6-6; D: -; size: -
DNA: TGTGCCACCGCCGGGACTAGCGGGACAGATACGCAGTATTTT; CDR3: CATAGTSGTDTQYF; length: 14; J: TRBJ2-3; V: TRBV2; D: TRBD2; size: -
DNA: TGTGCCAGCAGCTCGGGGACTAGCGGGAAGAACAATGAGCAGTTCTTC; CDR3: CASSSGTSGKNNEQFF; length: 16; J: TRBJ2-1; V: TRBV5-4; D: TRBD2; size: -
DNA: TGTGCCAGTAGGAGGACTGAGGGCACTGAAGCTTTCTTT; CDR3: CASRRTEGTEAFF; length: 13; J: TRBJ1-1; V: TRBV19; D: -; size: few
DNA: TGTGCCAGCAGCCCGCGGCTAGGTGAGACCCAGTACTTC; CDR3: CASSPRLGETQYF; length: 13; J: TRBJ2-5; V: TRBV21-1; D: -; size: -
DNA: TGTGCCAGCAGCTATGGGACTAGCGGGAGTGAGCAGTTCTTC; CDR3: CASSYGTSGSEQFF; length: 14; J: TRBJ2-1; V: TRBV11-3; D: TRBD2; size: -
DNA: TGTGCCAGCAGCCTAAATCCAGACTATGGCTACACCTTC; CDR3: CASSLNPDYGYTF; length: 13; J: TRBJ1-2; V: TRBV11-3; D: -; size: -
DNA: TGCGCCAGCAGCTTGGAAGGGGAAGCCTATGGCTACACCTTC; CDR3: CASSLEGEAYGYTF; length: 14; J: TRBJ1-2; V: TRBV5-1; D: -; size: -
DNA: TGTGCCAGCAGTCCAACACTAGCGGGAACAACCAATGAGCAGTTCTTC; CDR3: CASSPTLAGTTNEQFF; length: 16; J: TRBJ2-1; V: TRBV28; D: TRBD2; size: -
DNA: TGTGCTAGTGGTTTGGGCCTAGAGACGCAGTATTTT; CDR3: CASGLGLETQYF; length: 12; J: TRBJ2-3; V: TRBV12-5; D: -; size: -
DNA: TGCGCCAGCAGCTTGGGGTTGAGTGACACCGGGGAGCTGTTTTTT; CDR3: CASSLGLSDTGELFF; length: 15; J: TRBJ2-2; V: TRBV5-1; D: -; size: -
DNA: TGTGCCAGCAGCTCAGGGCCGAACCCAGCAGGGGCGCAGTATTTT; CDR3: CASSSGPNPAGAQYF; length: 15; J: TRBJ2-3; V: TRBV7-8; D: -; size: -
DNA: TGCGCCAGCAGCCGCGTGGGACTAGCGGGAGGGCCGGGAGGGGGACGGGAGACCCAGTACTTC; CDR3: CASSRVGLAGGPGGGRETQYF; length: 21; J: TRBJ2-5; V: TRBV4-1; D: TRBD2; size: few
DNA: TGTGCCAGCACGAAGCACAGGGGTCGGGGTGAGCAGTTCTTC; CDR3: CASTKHRGRGEQFF; length: 14; J: TRBJ2-1; V: TRBV28; D: TRBD1; size: -